This entry lists 4 T cell receptor beta chains sequenced from one sample in a study of OX40 agonist ivuxolimab in advanced cancers. TCRdb's copy holds only in-frame clones and misses some; the assay was immunoSEQ multiplex PCR. The table lists about 84,000 clones, about 92% of them singletons. The sample was CD4+ or CD8+ T cells sorted from blood, taken in a trial of the OX40 agonist ivuxolimab. Receptors were obtained from an adult with an advanced solid tumor such as melanoma, head and neck, liver or kidney cancer.

The V gene is TRBV4-1, the J gene TRBJ1-6; D call uncertain. The CDR3 is 14 amino acids. Trimming left V 1 base short and J 8 bases short, with 9 bases between. CDR1 and CDR2 from the germline V gene are MGHRA and YSYEKL. CDR3 coding DNA: TGCGCCAGCAGCCAAGCGCACAGCCATTCACCCCTCCACTTT. Protein sequence: CASSQAHSHSPLHF.

This chain uses TRBV5-4 with TRBJ1-6; D is unclear. V was clipped by 0 bases and J by 7 bases, with 5 bases between them. The CDR3 is made up of 13 amino acids. The V gene's germline CDR1 is SGHNT and CDR2 YYREEE (reference sequence). As DNA, the CDR3 is TGTGCCAGCAGCTTGGACGGGAATTCACCCCTCCACTTT. Protein sequence: CASSLDGNSPLHF.

The rearrangement links TRBV5-4 to TRBJ2-5; D unclear. The CDR3 runs 12 residues. V was cut by 4 bases and J by 2 bases, with 6 bases left in between. Germline CDR1 and CDR2: SGHNT and YYREEE (reference sequence). CDR3: CASSRMQETQYF. CDR3 coding DNA: TGTGCCAGCAGCCGGATGCAAGAGACCCAGTACTTC. Full variable domain (missing parts from reference TRBV5-4 and TRBJ2-5): ETGVTQSPTHLIKTRGQQVTLRCSSQSGHNTVSWYQQALGQGPQFIFQYYREEENGRGNFPPRFSGLQFPNYSSELNVNALELDDSALYLCASSRMQETQYFGPGTRLLVL.

V gene TRBV6-6 combines with J gene TRBJ1-3; D is unclear. Trimming shortened V by 0 bases and J by 1 base, and 7 bases separated the two germline ends. CDR1 and CDR2 from the germline V gene are MNHNY and SVGAGI (reference sequence). The CDR3 runs 15 residues. CDR3 region: CASSYSPQSGNTIYF. CDR3 bases: TGTGCCAGCAGTTACTCCCCCCAATCTGGAAACACCATATATTTT.